Below, 31 T cell receptor beta chains from the same sample are listed, as sequenced in a study of blood T cell repertoires in COVID-19. Sequencing used immunoSEQ multiplex PCR; TCRdb keeps in-frame clones, though not all of them. The sample carries under 350,000 clones, around 86% recorded once. The sample comprised PBMCs or T cells enriched from blood (not recorded which). The receptors shown here come from a woman in her forties with acute COVID-19.

The rearrangement uses TRBV5-1 and TRBJ2-5, with 7 bases identical to TRBD2. The J segment lost 5 bases and the V segment lost 6 bases, leaving 10 bases of the junction unmatched. This CDR3 has 14 residues. CDR1 and CDR2 from the germline V gene are SGHRS and YFSETQ. The CDR3 reads CASMILGLRETQYF. In DNA, the CDR3 is TGCGCCAGCATGATTTTGGGACTACGGGAGACCCAGTACTTC.

The V gene is TRBV7-9, the J gene TRBJ2-1, with a possible D match to TRBD2 (6 bases). Looked up from germline, CDR1 is SEHNR and CDR2 is FQNEAQ (reference sequence). The germline V and J ends were trimmed by 1 base and 6 bases, with 7 bases remaining between them. The CDR3 spans 13 residues. CDR3 bases: TGTGCCAGCAGCTTAGGACTAGTCAATGAGCAGTTCTTC. Encoded protein: CASSLGLVNEQFF.

V and J are TRBV4-3 and TRBJ1-5, with 7 bases fitting TRBD1. Per germline, CDR1 LGHNA and CDR2 YSLEER. The CDR3 consists of 14 residues. Trimming took 1 base from V and 10 from J; bases not matched to a gene: 7. In nucleotides, the CDR3 is TGCGCCAGCAGCCAAGGACAGGGTAACGAACCCCAGCATTTT. Its translation: CASSQGQGNEPQHF.

J is TRBJ1-5 and V is TRBV3-1 (or the pseudogene TRBV3-2); tentative D call: TRBD1 (5 bases). Germline V CDR1 and CDR2: LGHDT, YNNKEL (reference sequence). Trimming took 4 bases from V and 0 from J, leaving 10 bases between them. The CDR3 is 15 amino acids. The CDR3 loop reads CASSLQGLSNQPQHF. DNA of the CDR3: TGTGCCAGCAGCCTCCAGGGCCTTAGCAATCAGCCCCAGCATTTT.

The chain carries TRBV19 and TRBJ1-5; no clear D gene. CDR3 length: 15 residues. V was clipped by 1 base and J by 2 bases, with 9 bases between them. The germline V gene encodes CDR1 LNHDA and CDR2 SQIVND (reference sequence). The CDR3 nucleotides are TGTGCCAGTAGTATAGCATCTGGGCGCAATCAGCCCCAGCATTTT. This translates into CASSIASGRNQPQHF.

CDR3 amino acids: CASKAPMNTEAFF. In DNA, the CDR3 is TGTGCCAGCAAAGCCCCGATGAACACTGAAGCTTTCTTT. The chain has TRBV6-5 and TRBJ1-1; D is uncertain. V lost 7 bases to trimming and J lost 0 bases, with 9 bases between them. The CDR3 spans 13 residues. Germline lookup yields CDR1 MNHEY and CDR2 SVGAGI.

The chain uses TRBV5-4 and TRBJ2-1, with D maybe TRBD1 (6 bases). Germline V gives CDR1 SGHNT, CDR2 YYREEE (reference sequence). The CDR3 consists of 16 residues. Deletions cut 0 bases from V and 0 bases from J, with 10 bases between. CDR3 region: CASSLAGAISYNEQFF. The CDR3 coding sequence is TGTGCCAGCAGCTTGGCAGGGGCTATCTCCTACAATGAGCAGTTCTTC.

On this clone: This same CDR3 is encoded by further DNA sequences in the sample. The chain is built from TRBV5-1 and TRBJ2-5, with a tentative D call TRBD2 (5 bases). CDR1 SGHRS and CDR2 YFSETQ come from the germline V gene. This CDR3 is built from 14 residues. Trimming shortened V by 0 bases and J by 2 bases, and 8 bases separated the two germline ends. In nucleotides, the CDR3 is TGCGCCAGCAGCTTGGTCGGCGGGCAAGAGACCCAGTACTTC. Its protein is CASSLVGGQETQYF.

The genes are TRBV9 and TRBJ1-2; D is undetermined. V was trimmed by 0 bases and J by 6 bases, leaving 21 bases between them. CDR3 length: 17 residues. CDR1 SGDLS and CDR2 YYNGEE come from the germline V gene. The CDR3 protein is CASSVGAGRKGMNGYTF. CDR3 DNA sequence: TGTGCCAGCAGCGTAGGGGCCGGGAGAAAGGGAATGAATGGCTACACCTTC.

J is TRBJ1-5 and V is TRBV9; weak D call: TRBD1 (5 bases). Germline assignment: CDR1 SGDLS and CDR2 YYNGEE. V was shortened by 0 bases and J by 4 bases, with 11 bases between the two germline ends. This CDR3 has 15 residues. The CDR3 region is CASSVEPGTNQPQHF. The CDR3 bases are TGTGCCAGCAGCGTAGAACCAGGGACTAATCAGCCCCAGCATTTT.

The chain is built from TRBV7-2 and TRBJ2-3; possibly TRBD1 for D (6 bases). The CDR3 extends over 19 amino acids. V was pared by 1 base and J by 2 bases, with 22 bases between. The germline V gene encodes CDR1 SGHTA and CDR2 FQGNSA. The CDR3 nucleotides are TGTGCCAGCAGCTTAGTAACAGGGAAAATTCCGCCTATCACAGATACGCAGTATTTT. This translates into CASSLVTGKIPPITDTQYF.

This clone occurred once. V is TRBV7-9 and J is TRBJ1-1; no clear D. The CDR3 is 14 amino acids. Germline lookup yields CDR1 SEHNR and CDR2 FQNEAQ (reference sequence). V was shortened by 5 bases and J by 0 bases, with 10 bases between the two germline ends. The CDR3 DNA follows: TGTGCCAGCAGCACGACACCCATGAACACTGAAGCTTTCTTT. Its protein product is CASSTTPMNTEAFF.

The rearrangement joins TRBV7-2 to TRBJ1-1, with D possibly matching TRBD1 (5 bases). Trimming took off 7 bases at V and 5 bases at J, with 17 bases between the two ends. The CDR3 spans 14 residues. The germline V gene has CDR1 SGHTA and CDR2 FQGNSA. The CDR3 spells CASTPSGGGTEAFF. CDR3 bases: TGTGCCAGCACCCCGTCCGGTGGGGGGACTGAAGCTTTCTTT.

Only one count was recorded for this clone. The chain carries TRBV4-2 and TRBJ2-5; D gene unclear. The germline V and J ends were trimmed by 8 bases and 5 bases, with 15 bases remaining between them. The CDR3 contains 13 residues. The germline gives CDR1 LGHNA, CDR2 YNFKEQ. The CDR3 coding sequence is TGTGCCAGCCAAGACCTTGCCGGGGAGACCCAGTACTTC. Its translation is CASQDLAGETQYF.

V gene TRBV7-2 combines with J gene TRBJ1-2; 9 positions agree with TRBD1. V lost 3 bases to trimming and J lost 0 bases; unmatched junction nucleotides: 2. The CDR3 runs 15 residues. Germline V gene lookup returns CDR1 SGHTA and CDR2 FQGNSA. The CDR3: CASSLGQGANYGYTF. The CDR3 bases are TGTGCCAGCAGCTTGGGACAGGGTGCTAACTATGGCTACACCTTC.

The chain couples TRBV6-5 to TRBJ2-7; 9 nucleotides align to TRBD2. Per germline, CDR1 MNHEY and CDR2 SVGAGI. After removal of 4 bases from V and 2 bases from J, the junction contained 6 bases not matched to a gene. The CDR3 sequence is 15 residues long. The CDR3 DNA sequence: TGTGCCAGCAGTTTGGTGGCGGGAGGGCCCTACGAGCAGTACTTC. Translation gives CASSLVAGGPYEQYF.

V gene TRBV2 combines with J gene TRBJ2-5, with 7 positions matching TRBD2. This CDR3 is 12 amino acids long. The J segment lost 2 bases and the V segment lost 11 bases, leaving 5 bases of the junction unmatched. Germline V gene sequence: CDR1 SNHLY, CDR2 FYNNEI. The CDR3 spells CASRGIQETQYF. For the CDR3, the DNA is TGTGCCTCGCGGGGGATACAAGAGACCCAGTACTTC.

The genes are TRBV2 and TRBJ1-4, with 7 bases lining up with TRBD1. V trimming: 1 base; J trimming: 8 bases; junction bases outside the gene matches: 4. Germline CDR1 reads SNHLY; CDR2 reads FYNNEI. This CDR3 region has 14 residues. In DNA form, the CDR3 reads TGTGCCAGCAGTGAAGGGGGACAGTTAGAAAAACTGTTTTTT. This translates into CASSEGGQLEKLFF.

In this sample, this clone turned up many times. This sequence joins TRBV7-3 and TRBJ2-2, with D uncertain. The V end lost 3 bases, the J end lost 1 base, and 3 bases lay between the germline ends. The CDR3 sequence is 13 residues long. CDR1 and CDR2 (germline): SGHTA, FQGTGA. This CDR3 reads CASSFLNTGELFF. The CDR3 DNA sequence: TGTGCCAGCAGCTTCCTGAACACCGGGGAGCTGTTTTTT. Together with reference TRBV7-3 and TRBJ2-2, the CDR3 gives the full variable domain: GAGVSQTPSNKVTEKGKYVELRCDPISGHTALYWYRQSLGQGPEFLIYFQGTGAADDSGLPNDRFFAVRPEGSVSTLKIQRTERGDSAVYLCASSFLNTGELFFGEGSRLTVL.

The V and J genes are TRBV12-3 or TRBV12-4 and TRBJ1-2, with 10 bases lining up with TRBD1. The ends lost 5 bases at V and 8 bases at J; junction bases unmatched: 2. The CDR3 length is 12 residues. The CDR3 DNA sequence: TGTGCCAGCAGTGGGGACAGGGGCGGCTACACCTTC. It encodes CASSGDRGGYTF.

The chain links TRBV18 to TRBJ1-2, with D tentatively TRBD1 (5 bases). CDR3 length equals 16 residues. Trimming left V 2 bases short and J 1 base short, with 14 bases between. The V gene's germline CDR1 is KGHSH and CDR2 LQKENI. The CDR3: CASSPSTVPGNYGYTF. CDR3 in DNA: TGTGCCAGCTCACCATCGACAGTACCTGGTAACTATGGCTACACCTTC. The whole variable domain, remainder taken from reference TRBV18 and TRBJ1-2, is NAGVMQNPRHLVRRRGQEARLRCSPMKGHSHVYWYRQLPEEGLKFMVYLQKENIIDESGMPKERFSAEFPKEGPSILRIQQVVRGDSAAYFCASSPSTVPGNYGYTFGSGTRLTVV.

V usage is TRBV3-1 (or the pseudogene TRBV3-2) and J usage is TRBJ2-7; 9 bases align to TRBD1. J gave up 8 bases and V 5 bases, and 10 bases lay outside the gene matches. The CDR3 is 14 residues long. Germline lookup yields CDR1 LGHDT and CDR2 YNNKEL (reference sequence). Here the CDR3 DNA reads TGTGCCAGCAGCACCGGGACAGGGACCTTCAAGCAGTACTTC. It is translated as CASSTGTGTFKQYF.

This clone came up a few times. This chain joins TRBV19 and TRBJ1-5, with TRBD1 matching over 8 bases. Losses at the gene ends were 6 bases for V and 2 bases for J; bases not matched to a gene: 6. This CDR3 is 15 amino acids long. Germline CDR1 is LNHDA and CDR2 is SQIVND (reference sequence). CDR3 sequence: CASRGGQGGNQPQHF. The CDR3 DNA sequence: TGTGCCAGTAGGGGCGGACAGGGCGGCAATCAGCCCCAGCATTTT.

The chain couples TRBV4-2 to TRBJ2-3; D perhaps matches TRBD2 (5 bases). The CDR3 totals 16 residues. CDR1 and CDR2 from the germline V gene are LGHNA and YNFKEQ. V lost 0 bases, J lost 4 bases, and 14 bases lay in between. CDR3 region: CASSQEDSLKPDTQYF. CDR3 bases: TGTGCCAGCAGCCAAGAGGACTCACTCAAGCCAGATACGCAGTATTTT.

This chain joins TRBV27 and TRBJ1-2; tentatively, D is TRBD1 (5 bases). CDR3 length: 14 amino acids. The V and J ends lost 2 bases and 5 bases respectively, with 12 bases between them. Germline-derived CDR1 and CDR2 are MNHEY and SMNVEV (reference sequence). CDR3 in amino acids: CASSLGYSGYGYTF. In DNA, the CDR3 is TGTGCCAGCAGTTTAGGGTATTCAGGGTATGGCTACACCTTC.

This clone was recorded only once. The rearrangement links TRBV28 to TRBJ1-1; D unresolved. Trimming cost V 4 bases and J 1 base, with 10 bases left between them. Germline loops: CDR1 MDHEN, CDR2 SYDVKM. The CDR3 is 14 amino acids. The CDR3 DNA is TGTGCCAGCAGTTATCAGGTCCCGAACACTGAAGCTTTCTTT. Amino acid sequence: CASSYQVPNTEAFF.

The rearrangement uses TRBV9 and TRBJ1-2, with D uncertain. V lost 3 bases and J 5 bases, leaving 17 bases between the germline ends. Germline assignment: CDR1 SGDLS and CDR2 YYNGEE. This CDR3 comprises 15 residues. The CDR3 reads CASSGVGRKSYGYTF. CDR3 nucleotides: TGTGCCAGCAGCGGGGTCGGGAGAAAATCATATGGCTACACCTTC.

This clone was detected a few times. This chain uses TRBV15 with TRBJ1-6; 10 nucleotides match TRBD1. The V gene's germline CDR1 is LNHNV and CDR2 YYDKDF (reference sequence). Losses at the gene ends were 4 bases for V and 7 bases for J; bases not matched to a gene: 7. The CDR3 totals 16 residues. The CDR3 sequence is CATSNFRDRGNSPLHF. The CDR3 DNA is TGTGCCACCAGCAATTTCCGGGACAGGGGCAATTCACCCCTCCACTTT.

The V gene is TRBV3-1 (or the pseudogene TRBV3-2), the J gene TRBJ1-4, with no clear D. V was cut by 5 bases and J by 0 bases, with 7 bases left in between. The germline CDR1 and CDR2 sequences are LGHDT and YNNKEL (reference sequence). The CDR3 spans 14 residues. In DNA, the CDR3 is TGTGCCAGCAGCTTGGGCGCAACTAATGAAAAACTGTTTTTT. It yields the protein CASSLGATNEKLFF.

V gene TRBV10-3 combines with J gene TRBJ2-3, with D maybe TRBD2 (5 bases). The V end was cut by 0 bases, the J end by 4 bases, with 14 bases between. Germline assignment: CDR1 ENHRY and CDR2 SYGVKD. The length of the CDR3 is 16 residues. CDR3 sequence (DNA): TGTGCCATCAGTGAGTCTGCTCCTCTAGCCGCAGATACGCAGTATTTT. Protein: CAISESAPLAADTQYF.

This clone was detected a few times. The genes are TRBV19 and TRBJ1-4; 7 bases align to TRBD1. The germline V gene encodes CDR1 LNHDA and CDR2 SQIVND (reference sequence). The CDR3 contains 16 residues. The V segment lost 10 bases and the J segment 5 bases; nucleotides outside the gene matches: 16. The CDR3 nucleotides are TGTGCCACCCGGGCCGGATTAGGGGGCGCGAATGAAAAACTGTTTTTT. Translation gives CATRAGLGGANEKLFF.